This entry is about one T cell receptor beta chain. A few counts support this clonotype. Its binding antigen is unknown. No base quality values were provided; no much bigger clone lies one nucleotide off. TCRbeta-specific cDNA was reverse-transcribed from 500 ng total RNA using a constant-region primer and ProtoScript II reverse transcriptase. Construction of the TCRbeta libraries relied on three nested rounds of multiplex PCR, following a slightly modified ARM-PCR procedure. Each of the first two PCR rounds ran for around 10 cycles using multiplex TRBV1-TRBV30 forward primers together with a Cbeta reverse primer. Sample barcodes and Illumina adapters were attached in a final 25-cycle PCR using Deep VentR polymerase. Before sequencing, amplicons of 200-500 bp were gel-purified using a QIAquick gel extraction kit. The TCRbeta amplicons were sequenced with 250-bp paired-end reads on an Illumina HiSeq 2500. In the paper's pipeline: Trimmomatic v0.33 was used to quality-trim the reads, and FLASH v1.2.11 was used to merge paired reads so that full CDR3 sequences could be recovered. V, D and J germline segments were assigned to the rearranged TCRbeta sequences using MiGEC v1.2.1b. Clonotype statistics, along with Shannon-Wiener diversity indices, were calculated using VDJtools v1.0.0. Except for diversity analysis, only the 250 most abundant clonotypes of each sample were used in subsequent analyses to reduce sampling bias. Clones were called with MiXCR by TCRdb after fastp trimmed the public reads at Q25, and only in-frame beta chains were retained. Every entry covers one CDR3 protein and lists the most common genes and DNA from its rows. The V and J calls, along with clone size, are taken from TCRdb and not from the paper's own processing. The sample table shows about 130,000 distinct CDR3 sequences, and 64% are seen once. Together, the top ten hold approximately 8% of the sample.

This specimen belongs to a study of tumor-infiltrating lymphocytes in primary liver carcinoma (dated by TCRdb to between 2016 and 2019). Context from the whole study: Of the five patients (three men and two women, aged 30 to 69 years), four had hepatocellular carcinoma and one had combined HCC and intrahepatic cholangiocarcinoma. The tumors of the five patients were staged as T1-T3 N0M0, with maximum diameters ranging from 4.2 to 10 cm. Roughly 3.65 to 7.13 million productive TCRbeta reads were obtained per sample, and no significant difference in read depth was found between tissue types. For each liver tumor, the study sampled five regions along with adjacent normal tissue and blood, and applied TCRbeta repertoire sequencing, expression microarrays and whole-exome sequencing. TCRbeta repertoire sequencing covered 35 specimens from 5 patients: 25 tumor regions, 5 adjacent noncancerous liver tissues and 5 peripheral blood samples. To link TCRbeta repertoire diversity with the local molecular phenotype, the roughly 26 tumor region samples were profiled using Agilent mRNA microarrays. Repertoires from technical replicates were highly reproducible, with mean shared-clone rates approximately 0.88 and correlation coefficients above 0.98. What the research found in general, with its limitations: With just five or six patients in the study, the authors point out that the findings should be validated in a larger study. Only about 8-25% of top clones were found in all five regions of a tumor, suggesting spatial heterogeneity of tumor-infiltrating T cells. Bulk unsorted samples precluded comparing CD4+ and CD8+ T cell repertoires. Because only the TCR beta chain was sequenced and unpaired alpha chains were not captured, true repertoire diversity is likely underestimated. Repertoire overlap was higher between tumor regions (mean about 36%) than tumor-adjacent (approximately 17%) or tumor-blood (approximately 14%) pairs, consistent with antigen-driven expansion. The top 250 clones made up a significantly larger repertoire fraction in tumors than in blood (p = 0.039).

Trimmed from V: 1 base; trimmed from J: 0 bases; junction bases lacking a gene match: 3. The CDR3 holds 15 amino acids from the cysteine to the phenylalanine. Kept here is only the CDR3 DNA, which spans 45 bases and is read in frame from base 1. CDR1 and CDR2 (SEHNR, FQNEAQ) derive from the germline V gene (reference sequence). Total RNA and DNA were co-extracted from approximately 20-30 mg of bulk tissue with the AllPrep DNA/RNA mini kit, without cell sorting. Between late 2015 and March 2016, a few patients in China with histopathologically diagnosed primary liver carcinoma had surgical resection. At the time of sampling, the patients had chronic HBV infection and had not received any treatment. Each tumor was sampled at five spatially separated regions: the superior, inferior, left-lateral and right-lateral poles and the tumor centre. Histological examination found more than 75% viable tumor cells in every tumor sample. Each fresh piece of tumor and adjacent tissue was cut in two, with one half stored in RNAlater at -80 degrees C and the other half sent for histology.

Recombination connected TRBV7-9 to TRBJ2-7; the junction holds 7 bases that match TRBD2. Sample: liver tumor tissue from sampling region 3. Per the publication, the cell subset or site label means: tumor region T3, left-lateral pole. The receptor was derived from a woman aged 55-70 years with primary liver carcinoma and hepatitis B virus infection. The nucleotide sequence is TGTGCCAGCAGCTTAGGGGGGGGAACCTCCTACGAGCAGTACTTC. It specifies CASSLGGGTSYEQYF.